Here is one TCR beta chain with its context. Its target is unknown. Individual cDNA molecules (in the library) carried attached unique molecular identifiers. One entry per CDR3 protein, called by TCRdb with MiXCR from the 5' RACE reads. The sample records more than 75,000 distinct CDR3 sequences, approximately 15% being singletons. Someone pulled total RNA out of unfractionated whole blood. The data derive from a study of human T cells and chemical hapten exposure. Across the whole study: Largely, small differences in pooled library volume made per-sample TCR yields vary. Study-wide results and caveats: TCRs exceeding a frequency of 1 in 1000 stayed unchanged under DPC sensitization.

This TCR derives from a female donor in good health.

The CDR3 reads CASTRGLHRGYTF. The CDR3 bases are TGTGCCAGCACGAGGGGATTGCACCGTGGCTACACCTTC. The chain couples TRBV12-3 or TRBV12-4 to TRBJ1-2, with D perhaps matching TRBD1 (5 bases). V was shortened by 7 bases and J by 7 bases, with 16 bases between the two germline ends. This CDR3 spans 13 amino acids.